Following are 14 T cell receptor beta chains from one sample sequenced in a study of blood T cells in healthy people across ages. Primed by a sample-barcoded 5' primer and a J-beta primer mix, a second PCR proceeded for about 6 to 11 cycles. In TCRdb, the 5' RACE reads were re-called with MiXCR into one record per CDR3 protein. The sample includes over 1,500,000 distinct CDR3 sequences, around 40% of them seen just once. Material for sequencing was blood. Receptor source: a human donor in good health.

The gene calls are TRBV18 and TRBJ1-5, with D unresolved. From germline, CDR1 is KGHSH and CDR2 LQKENI. This CDR3 spans 14 amino acids. Trimming took 5 bases from V and 0 from J, leaving 8 bases between them. This CDR3 reads CASSETHSNQPQHF. CDR3 sequence (DNA): TGTGCCAGCTCAGAGACGCATAGCAATCAGCCCCAGCATTTT.

This clonotype was recorded a few times. The genes are TRBV7-9 and TRBJ1-2; 9 nucleotides agree with TRBD1. This CDR3 contains 17 residues. The junction had 10 bases not matched to a gene; V was cut back by 3 bases and J by 2 bases. The germline CDR1 and CDR2 sequences are SEHNR and FQNEAQ (reference sequence). CDR3 amino acids: CASSFGTGYPKNYGYTF. Here the CDR3 DNA reads TGTGCCAGCAGCTTCGGGACAGGGTATCCGAAGAACTATGGCTACACCTTC. Together with reference TRBV7-9 and TRBJ1-2, the CDR3 gives the full variable domain: DTGVSQNPRHKITKRGQNVTFRCDPISEHNRLYWYRQTLGQGPEFLTYFQNEAQLEKSRLLSDRFSAERPKGSFSTLEIQRTEQGDSAMYLCASSFGTGYPKNYGYTFGSGTRLTVV.

In this sample, this clonotype turned up once. The chain joins TRBV28 to TRBJ2-1; D not resolved. Trimming left V 7 bases short and J 0 bases short, with 22 bases between. From germline, CDR1 is MDHEN and CDR2 SYDVKM. The CDR3 sequence is 18 residues long. The CDR3 DNA reads TGTGCCAGCACATCCTGGACGGACGGGTCAAGCTCCTACAATGAGCAGTTCTTC. It codes for CASTSWTDGSSSYNEQFF. Variable domain in full (rest from reference TRBV28 and TRBJ2-1): DVKVTQSSRYLVKRTGEKVFLECVQDMDHENMFWYRQDPGLGLRLIYFSYDVKMKEKGDIPEGYSVSREKKERFSLILESASTNQTSMYLCASTSWTDGSSSYNEQFFGPGTRLTVL.

DNA for the CDR3: TGTGCCAGCACCTCTTACGACAATGAGCAGTTCTTC. Its translation: CASTSYDNEQFF. The chain recombines TRBV5-6 with TRBJ2-1; D remains unclear. From germline, CDR1 is SGHDT and CDR2 YYEEEE. The length of the CDR3 is 12 residues. V was cut by 6 bases and J by 5 bases, with 9 bases left in between.

This clonotype appeared a few times. This chain joins TRBV6-6 and TRBJ1-2; D gene ambiguous. The CDR3 is made up of 14 amino acids. CDR1 and CDR2 (germline): MNHNY, SVGAGI (reference sequence). V gave up 7 bases and J gave up 6 bases, with 18 bases separating them. CDR3 nucleotides: TGTGCCAGCAACGTTGGTGGGGTCAGACATGGCTACACCTTC. As protein: CASNVGGVRHGYTF.

J is TRBJ1-2 and V is TRBV5-1; D perhaps matches TRBD1 (5 bases). In germline, CDR1 is SGHRS, CDR2 YFSETQ. The ends were cut back, 6 bases at V and 4 bases at J, with 16 bases in the middle. This CDR3 comprises 14 residues. Written as DNA, the CDR3 is TGCGCCAGCACCGTGGGGGGGACCAGCTATGGCTACACCTTC. It is translated as CASTVGGTSYGYTF.

Only one count was recorded for this clonotype. A much larger clone lies a single base off, so this may be a read error. The chain employs TRBV29-1 and TRBJ2-1, with 9 bases that match TRBD2. Unmatched junction bases numbered 10, after V lost 3 bases and J lost 7 bases. Germline-derived CDR1 and CDR2 are SQVTM and ANQGSEA. The CDR3 consists of 15 residues. This chain's CDR3 is CSVDLGLAGMNEQFF. Here the CDR3 DNA reads TGCAGCGTTGATCTAGGGCTAGCGGGGATGAATGAGCAGTTCTTC.

This clonotype was counted a few times. The chain employs TRBV11-2 and TRBJ1-1; TRBD1 aligns across 7 bases. Trimming took 6 bases from V and 4 from J; bases not matched to a gene: 5. Germline V CDR1 and CDR2: SGHAT, FQNNGV. The CDR3 has 13 amino acids. The CDR3 DNA is TGTGCCAGCAGAATCACAGGGGTCACTGAAGCTTTCTTT. It specifies CASRITGVTEAFF.

This clonotype was counted a few times. V is TRBV10-3 and J is TRBJ2-2, with D possibly matching TRBD1 (6 bases). Between the trimmed V and J ends, which lost 8 bases and 4 bases, there was a span of 8 bases. The CDR3 contains 12 residues. Germline V gives CDR1 ENHRY, CDR2 SYGVKD. CDR3 residues: CAIGQFTGELFF. In nucleotides, the CDR3 is TGTGCCATCGGACAGTTCACCGGGGAGCTGTTTTTT.

This clonotype was picked up a small number of times. CDR3 nucleotides: TGTGCCAGCAGCTTAGAGGACAACCCGGGGTACGAGCAGTACTTC. Translation gives CASSLEDNPGYEQYF. The chain joins TRBV11-2 to TRBJ2-7; D possibly matches TRBD1 or TRBD2 (5 bases each). The V end lost 0 bases, the J end lost 4 bases, and 13 bases lay between the germline ends. The length of the CDR3 is 15 residues. Germline assignment: CDR1 SGHAT and CDR2 FQNNGV.

The J gene is TRBJ2-4, the V gene TRBV28; D is perhaps TRBD1 or TRBD2 (7 bases each). The V end lost 6 bases, the J end lost 6 bases, and 15 bases lay between the germline ends. Germline V CDR1 and CDR2: MDHEN, SYDVKM. The CDR3 is 14 residues long. The chain's CDR3 is CASSPRGGGNIQYF. The CDR3 DNA reads as TGTGCCAGCAGCCCCAGGGGGGGAGGAAACATTCAGTACTTC.

The V call is TRBV5-5, the J call TRBJ1-2; the D gene is possibly TRBD1 (5 bases). In germline, CDR1 is SGHKS, CDR2 YYEKEE (reference sequence). V was clipped by 1 base and J by 12 bases, with 25 bases between them. The CDR3 has 16 residues. The CDR3 DNA reads as TGTGCCAGCAGCTTGACTACCTGGGGAGGGGCGGAAGGCCACACCTTC. It specifies CASSLTTWGGAEGHTF.

Only a few counts were recorded for this clonotype. At one boundary the junction diverges from the germline segment, which might be a read error. The rearrangement uses TRBV27 and TRBJ2-7, with TRBD1 as a possible D gene (6 bases). The length of the CDR3 is 12 residues. Per germline, CDR1 MNHEY and CDR2 SMNVEV (reference sequence). The CDR3, as DNA: TGCGCCAGCCAGGGGACCTCCTACGAGCAGTACTTC. This gives the protein CASQGTSYEQYF.

The sample holds a few counts of this clonotype. The rearrangement joins TRBV29-1 to TRBJ2-3, with 8 positions matching TRBD1. With 6 bases clipped from V and 11 bases from J, the junction kept 16 bases outside the gene matches. The CDR3 is 14 amino acids. CDR1 and CDR2 (germline): SQVTM, ANQGSEA. The CDR3 nucleotides read TGCAGCGTCAAAGGGCTGACAGGGGCTTCCGAGCAGTATTTT. Encoded protein: CSVKGLTGASEQYF.